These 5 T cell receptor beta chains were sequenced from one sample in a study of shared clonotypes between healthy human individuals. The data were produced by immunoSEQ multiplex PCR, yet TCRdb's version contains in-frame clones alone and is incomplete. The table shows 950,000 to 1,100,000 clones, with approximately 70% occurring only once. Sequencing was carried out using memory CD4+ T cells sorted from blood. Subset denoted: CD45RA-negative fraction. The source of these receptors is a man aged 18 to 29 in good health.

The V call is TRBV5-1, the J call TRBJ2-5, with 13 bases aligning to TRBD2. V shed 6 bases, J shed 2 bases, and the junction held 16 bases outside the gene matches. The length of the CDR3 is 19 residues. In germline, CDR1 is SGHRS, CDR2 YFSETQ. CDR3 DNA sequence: TGCGCCAGCAAAAACAGGGTGGGACCGGGACTAGCGGGACAAGAGACCCAGTACTTC. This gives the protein CASKNRVGPGLAGQETQYF.

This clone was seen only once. The CDR3 nucleotides are TGTGCCAGTAGCCGGGCGGGAGTGGAGACCCAGTACTTC. The encoded protein is CASSRAGVETQYF. This chain connects TRBV19 to TRBJ2-5; 7 bases line up with TRBD2. With V trimmed by 6 bases and J by 5 bases, 6 bases remained unmatched. The CDR3 runs 13 residues. The germline gives CDR1 LNHDA, CDR2 SQIVND (reference sequence).

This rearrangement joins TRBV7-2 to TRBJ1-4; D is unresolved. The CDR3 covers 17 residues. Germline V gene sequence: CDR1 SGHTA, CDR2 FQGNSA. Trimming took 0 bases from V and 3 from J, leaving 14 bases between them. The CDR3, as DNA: TGTGCCAGCAGCTTAGCGTCCGCCGTATCAGCTAATGAAAAACTGTTTTTT. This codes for CASSLASAVSANEKLFF.

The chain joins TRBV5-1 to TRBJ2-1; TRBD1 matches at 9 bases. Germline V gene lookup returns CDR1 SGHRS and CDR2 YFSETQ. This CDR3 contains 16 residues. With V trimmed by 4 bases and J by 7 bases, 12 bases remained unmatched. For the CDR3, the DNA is TGCGCCAGCAGCCCGCTGGGGACAGGGTCTGAAAATGAGCAGTTCTTC. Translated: CASSPLGTGSENEQFF.

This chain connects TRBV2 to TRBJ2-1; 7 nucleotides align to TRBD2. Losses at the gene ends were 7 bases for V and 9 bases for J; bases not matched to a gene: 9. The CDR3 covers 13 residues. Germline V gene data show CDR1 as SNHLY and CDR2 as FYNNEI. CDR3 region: CASKSGAAGEQFF. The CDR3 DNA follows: TGTGCCAGCAAGAGCGGGGCCGCGGGTGAGCAGTTCTTC. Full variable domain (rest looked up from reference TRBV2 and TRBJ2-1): EPEVTQTPSHQVTQMGQEVILRCVPISNHLYFYWYRQILGQKVEFLVSFYNNEISEKSEIFDDQFSVERPDGSNFTLKIRSTKLEDSAMYFCASKSGAAGEQFFGPGTRLTVL.